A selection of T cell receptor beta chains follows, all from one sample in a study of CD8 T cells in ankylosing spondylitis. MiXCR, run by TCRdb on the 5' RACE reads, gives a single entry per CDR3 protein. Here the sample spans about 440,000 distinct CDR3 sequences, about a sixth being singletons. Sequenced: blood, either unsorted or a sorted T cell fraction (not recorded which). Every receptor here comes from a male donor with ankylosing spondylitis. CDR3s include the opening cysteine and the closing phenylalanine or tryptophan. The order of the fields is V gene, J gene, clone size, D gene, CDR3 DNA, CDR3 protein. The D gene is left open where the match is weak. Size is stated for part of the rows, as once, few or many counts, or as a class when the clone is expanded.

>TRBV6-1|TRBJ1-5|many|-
TGTGCCAGCAGTGAAGTTAGGGCAAGGGGCATCAATCAGCCCCAGCATTTT
CASSEVRARGINQPQHF
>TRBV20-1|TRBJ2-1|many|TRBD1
TGCAGTGTCCAGACAGGGGAGGCCTACAATGAGCAGTTCTTC
CSVQTGEAYNEQFF
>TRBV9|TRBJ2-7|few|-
TGTGCCAGCAGCGCCACAGGGAGGCCGGGCTACGAGCAGTACTTC
CASSATGRPGYEQYF
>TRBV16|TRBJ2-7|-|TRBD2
TGTGCCAGCAGCCAATCTAGCGGGAGTATATACGAGCAGTACTTC
CASSQSSGSIYEQYF
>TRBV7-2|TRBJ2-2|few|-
TGTGCCAGCAGTAGGGACGGACAACTAGTCACTGCCGGGGAGCTGTTTTTT
CASSRDGQLVTAGELFF
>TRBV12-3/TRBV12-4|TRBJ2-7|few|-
TGTGCCAGCAGCGGAACAGGGTGGGTTAAGCAGTACTTC
CASSGTGWVKQYF
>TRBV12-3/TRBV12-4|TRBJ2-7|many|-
TGTGCCAGCAGTTTCCTCGGGAGCCACGAGCAGTACTTC
CASSFLGSHEQYF
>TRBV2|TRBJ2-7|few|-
TGTGCCAGCAAGCGGACAACCGAGCAGTACTTC
CASKRTTEQYF
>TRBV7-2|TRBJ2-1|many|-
TGTGCCAGCAGCTTATACGGTGGCGAGCAGTTCTTC
CASSLYGGEQFF
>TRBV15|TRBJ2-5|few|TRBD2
TGTGCCACCAGCAGGGAGACTAGCTGGGAGACCCAGTACTTC
CATSRETSWETQYF
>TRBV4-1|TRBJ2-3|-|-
TGCGCCAGCAGCCAGCTCAGTACAGATACGCAGTATTTT
CASSQLSTDTQYF
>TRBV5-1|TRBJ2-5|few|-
TGCGCCAGCAGCGCCCACCAAGAGACCCAGTACTTC
CASSAHQETQYF
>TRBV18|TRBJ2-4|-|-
TGTGCCAGCTCACCATCACCAGCCAAAAACATTCAGTACTTC
CASSPSPAKNIQYF
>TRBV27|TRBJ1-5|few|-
TGTGCCAGCAGTCACGACCCGGGCAATCAGCCCCAGCATTTT
CASSHDPGNQPQHF
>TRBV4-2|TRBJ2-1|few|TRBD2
TGTGCCAGCAGCCAAGAGAAGGGACTAGCGGGCGTTAATGAGCAGTTCTTC
CASSQEKGLAGVNEQFF
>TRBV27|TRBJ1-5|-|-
TGTGCCAGCAGTTTCAGTGCAGGGAGGGGGAATCAGCCCCAGCATTTT
CASSFSAGRGNQPQHF
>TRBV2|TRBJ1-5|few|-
TGTGCCAGCAGCGTAGACAGTAGCAATCAGCCCCAGCATTTT
CASSVDSSNQPQHF
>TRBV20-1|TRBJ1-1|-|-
TGCAGTGCTAGAGAGGGCAGTACTGAAGCTTTCTTT
CSAREGSTEAFF
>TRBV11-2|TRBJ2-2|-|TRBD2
TGTGCCAGCAGCTTAGAATGGCTAGCGGGAACCGGGGAGCTGTTTTTT
CASSLEWLAGTGELFF
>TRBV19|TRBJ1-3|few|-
TGTGCCAGTAGTATGGAAGCAGGGCCTGGAAACACCATATATTTT
CASSMEAGPGNTIYF
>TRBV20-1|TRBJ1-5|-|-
TGCAGTGCCGCAGGGTATCGTCAGCCCCAGCATTTT
CSAAGYRQPQHF
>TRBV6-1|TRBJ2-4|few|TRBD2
TGTGCCAGCAGTCCCAGAGCGGGGACGCCGCAAAACATTCAGTACTTC
CASSPRAGTPQNIQYF
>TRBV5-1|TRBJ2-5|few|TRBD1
TGCGCCAGCAGCTCGGACAGGGGGGTCTCAGAGACCCAGTACTTC
CASSSDRGVSETQYF
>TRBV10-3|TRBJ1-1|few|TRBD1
TGTGCCATCAGTGAGGGGGCGACAGGGGGCGCGGGTTTGATCACTGAAGCTTTCTTT
CAISEGATGGAGLITEAFF
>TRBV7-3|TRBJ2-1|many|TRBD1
TGTGCCAGCAGCTTAACGGACAGGGGCGGCAATGAGCAGTTCTTC
CASSLTDRGGNEQFF
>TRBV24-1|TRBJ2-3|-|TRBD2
TGTGCCAAAGGACTAGCGGAATATACAGATACGCAGTATTTT
CAKGLAEYTDTQYF